This passage covers 20 T cell receptor beta chains from one sample sequenced in a study of post-analysis software for immune sequencing data. Unique-molecular-identifier-tagged TCR beta cDNA libraries were used. TCRdb redid the calling of the PCR reads with MiXCR, one entry per CDR3 protein. The table records around 160,000 distinct CDR3 sequences, 36% of them present only once. The starting material was blood, obtained after autologous hematopoietic stem cell transplantation. These receptors originate from a girl under 18 with multiple sclerosis.

The chain couples TRBV7-8 to TRBJ2-1; D uncertain. Germline V lookup: CDR1 SGHVS, CDR2 FQNEAQ. The CDR3 totals 16 residues. V was clipped by 5 bases and J by 3 bases, with 17 bases between them. The DNA for the CDR3 is TGTGCCAGCAGCCTTATTAACGGGCCGGGCTACAATGAGCAGTTCTTC. Its translation: CASSLINGPGYNEQFF.

V is TRBV11-3 and J is TRBJ1-2, with 8 bases matching TRBD1. Per the germline V gene, CDR1 is SGHNT and CDR2 is YENEEA. The CDR3 is made up of 17 amino acids. J gave up 3 bases and V 5 bases, and 14 bases lay outside the gene matches. DNA of the CDR3: TGTGCCAGCAGCACCCGAGGACAGGGAACGTTGGACTATGGCTACACCTTC. This codes for CASSTRGQGTLDYGYTF.

This clonotype was observed a handful of times. The CDR3, as DNA: TGCAGTGCTAGAGAGTGGGCGGGAACAGATACGCAGTATTTT. Translating gives CSAREWAGTDTQYF. V is TRBV20-1 and J is TRBJ2-3; D possibly corresponds to TRBD2 (6 bases). There are 14 residues in the CDR3. Germline assignment: CDR1 DFQATT and CDR2 SNEGSKA (reference sequence). The V end was cut by 0 bases, the J end by 3 bases, with 10 bases between.

The CDR3 DNA is TGTGCCATCAGTGAGCCTAGCGGGGGAGAGGTCGAGCAGTTCTTC. As protein: CAISEPSGGEVEQFF. The chain recombines TRBV10-3 with TRBJ2-1; 10 bases fit TRBD2. Germline V gives CDR1 ENHRY, CDR2 SYGVKD. This CDR3 comprises 15 residues. V gave up 2 bases and J gave up 10 bases; unmatched junction bases: 8.

The chain's CDR3 is CASRETSGTDTQYF. Written as DNA, the CDR3 is TGTGCCAGCAGAGAGACTAGCGGCACAGATACGCAGTATTTT. The chain is built from TRBV12-3 or TRBV12-4 and TRBJ2-3; 8 nucleotides agree with TRBD2. The CDR3 spans 14 residues. V trimming: 6 bases; J trimming: 1 base; junction bases outside the gene matches: 3.

The chain employs TRBV13 and TRBJ2-1, with D possibly called TRBD1 or TRBD2 (5 bases each). Germline V lookup: CDR1 PRHDT, CDR2 FYEKMQ (reference sequence). V was trimmed by 0 bases and J by 8 bases, leaving 20 bases between them. There are 17 residues in the CDR3. As DNA, the CDR3 is TGTGCCAGCAGCTTAGGCCACGGATCGGGGCGCGTACATGAGCAGTTCTTC. It encodes CASSLGHGSGRVHEQFF.

This chain links TRBV6-1 with TRBJ2-2; possibly TRBD1 for D (6 bases). The V gene lost 1 base and the J gene lost 4 bases, with 13 bases spanning the gap. The CDR3 runs 16 residues. Germline values: CDR1 MNHNS, CDR2 SASEGT. In nucleotides, the CDR3 is TGTGCCAGCAGTGAAGTGGCAGGGGTGGGCACCGGGGAGCTGTTTTTT. Residues: CASSEVAGVGTGELFF.

There are many counts of this clonotype. V and J are TRBV6-6 and TRBJ2-7; D might be TRBD1 (6 bases). The CDR3 extends over 13 amino acids. The germline gives CDR1 MNHNY, CDR2 SVGAGI (reference sequence). V gave up 7 bases and J gave up 3 bases, with 13 bases separating them. This CDR3 reads CASTQGLDYEQYF. The CDR3 DNA reads as TGTGCCAGCACACAGGGTCTCGACTACGAGCAGTACTTC.

Only a few counts were recorded for this clonotype. V and J are TRBV25-1 and TRBJ1-1; a weak D match, TRBD1 (5 bases). The germline gives CDR1 MGHDK, CDR2 SYGVNS. CDR3 size: 13 residues. With 4 bases removed from V and 3 bases from J, the gap between germline ends came to 9 bases. The DNA for the CDR3 is TGTGCCAGCAGTGGCAGGGAGGACACTGAAGCTTTCTTT. This gives the protein CASSGREDTEAFF.

This clonotype was counted only a few times. The chain couples TRBV20-1 to TRBJ2-1, with TRBD2 matching over 10 bases. J gave up 8 bases and V 1 base, and 8 bases lay outside the gene matches. Germline CDR1 and CDR2: DFQATT and SNEGSKA (reference sequence). This CDR3 is 15 amino acids long. Here the CDR3 reads CSARVSGRVFDEQFF. The CDR3 coding sequence is TGCAGTGCTAGAGTGAGCGGGAGGGTGTTTGATGAGCAGTTCTTC.

The chain has TRBV24-1 and TRBJ2-1, with D tentatively TRBD2 (5 bases). This CDR3 is 16 amino acids long. Trimming stripped 2 bases from V and 6 bases from J, with 16 bases between. Germline V gives CDR1 KGHDR, CDR2 SFDVKD. The CDR3 sequence: CATSDSLAGSFNEQFF. The CDR3, as DNA: TGTGCCACCAGTGATTCCCTCGCGGGCAGTTTCAATGAGCAGTTCTTC.

This clonotype was counted many times. V usage is TRBV7-2 and J usage is TRBJ2-1; TRBD2 matches at 7 bases. Germline trimming cut 0 bases from V and 4 bases from J; bases unmatched to any gene: 3. Germline V gene lookup returns CDR1 SGHTA and CDR2 FQGNSA. This CDR3 spans 15 amino acids. The CDR3 coding sequence is TGTGCCAGCAGCTTAGCGGTCGGGGGGTACAATGAGCAGTTCTTC. This encodes CASSLAVGGYNEQFF. The full variable domain, completed using reference TRBV7-2 and TRBJ2-1, is GAGVSQSPSNKVTEKGKDVELRCDPISGHTALYWYRQSLGQGLEFLIYFQGNSAPDKSGLPSDRFSAERTGGSVSTLTIQRTQQEDSAVYLCASSLAVGGYNEQFFGPGTRLTVL.

Note on this clonotype: One junction end disagrees with the germline gene, perhaps due to a read error. This chain uses TRBV12-3 or TRBV12-4 with TRBJ2-5, with D hard to call. With the DNA end fitting TRBJ2-4 better, the J assignment may be wrong. CDR3 length: 14 amino acids. The DNA of the CDR3 is TGTGACAGCAGTGGCCACATAATGGGAAACATTCAGTACTTC. Amino acids: CDSSGHIMGNIQYF.

The chain links TRBV6-1 to TRBJ2-7; TRBD2 might be the D (6 bases). Between the trimmed V and J ends, which lost 6 bases and 2 bases, there was a span of 8 bases. This CDR3 region has 12 residues. In germline, CDR1 is MNHNS, CDR2 SASEGT. The CDR3 DNA follows: TGTGCCAGCAGCCAGCGGGCCTACGAGCAGTACTTC. This encodes CASSQRAYEQYF.

The chain combines TRBV3-1 with TRBJ2-7; TRBD2 aligns across 12 bases. The CDR3 totals 14 residues. In germline, CDR1 is LGHDT, CDR2 YNNKEL (reference sequence). Losses at the gene ends were 4 bases for V and 4 bases for J; bases not matched to a gene: 2. In DNA form, the CDR3 reads TGTGCCAGCAGCCGACTAGCGGGAGAGTACGAGCAGTACTTC. Translated, it gives CASSRLAGEYEQYF.

The chain has TRBV4-3 and TRBJ2-5; 9 nucleotides line up with TRBD2. Per germline, CDR1 LGHNA and CDR2 YSLEER. The CDR3 runs to 15 residues. V was clipped by 4 bases and J by 3 bases; unmatched bases: 6. CDR3 sequence reads: CASSPLGGGEETQYF. The CDR3 DNA reads TGCGCCAGCAGCCCCTTAGGCGGGGGGGAAGAGACCCAGTACTTC.

The chain carries TRBV12-3 or TRBV12-4 and TRBJ2-5; 9 bases line up with TRBD1. CDR3 length equals 14 residues. The J segment lost 10 bases and the V segment lost 7 bases, leaving 13 bases of the junction unmatched. Here the CDR3 reads CASIKGTGRKIQYF. For the CDR3, the DNA is TGTGCCAGCATCAAAGGGACAGGGCGAAAGATCCAGTACTTC.

V usage is TRBV6-5 and J usage is TRBJ2-3, with D possibly TRBD2 on 6 matching bases. Trimming removed 4 bases at V and 4 bases at J, with 12 bases between. The CDR3 runs to 14 residues. Germline V CDR1 and CDR2: MNHEY, SVGAGI. CDR3 in amino acids: CASSSLASSDTQYF. In DNA form, the CDR3 reads TGTGCCAGCAGTTCGCTAGCGAGTTCAGATACGCAGTATTTT.

V usage is TRBV7-9 and J usage is TRBJ2-1; 10 bases align to TRBD2. V shed 1 base, J shed 5 bases, and the junction held 5 bases outside the gene matches. The germline V gene has CDR1 SEHNR and CDR2 FQNEAQ (reference sequence). The CDR3 covers 16 residues. The CDR3 bases are TGTGCCAGCAGCTTAGGACCAGCGGGAGGGAACAATGAGCAGTTCTTC. Its translation is CASSLGPAGGNNEQFF.

The J gene is TRBJ1-1, the V gene TRBV29-1, with D unclear. V dropped 5 bases and J dropped 1 base, with 5 bases sitting between them. The CDR3 runs to 11 residues. Germline CDR1 reads SQVTM; CDR2 reads ANQGSEA. The CDR3 DNA sequence: TGCAGCGTTCTAGGGAACACTGAAGCTTTCTTT. Translated: CSVLGNTEAFF.